A selection of T cell receptor beta chains follows, all from one sample in a study of blood T cell repertoires in COVID-19. The data were produced by immunoSEQ multiplex PCR, yet TCRdb's version contains in-frame clones alone and is incomplete. This table holds approximately 210,000 clones, around 86% found once. Sequenced input: PBMCs or T cells enriched from blood (not recorded which). These receptors came from a man aged 25-40 years in a cohort exposed to, infected with or recovered from COVID-19 (not recorded which). Both conserved end residues are part of each CDR3. D genes are given only for firm matches. Size tells how often a clone was seen (once, few, many) or the class of an expanded clone, and some rows leave it out.

>TRBJ2-7|-|TRBV20-1|-
TGCAGTGCCCAGAGCGGGCGGCCAGAGTACTTC
CSAQSGRPEYF
>TRBJ2-7|-|TRBV27|-
TGTGCCAGCAGCACCAGAGGCCCTTGTGCGCACGAGCAGTACTTC
CASSTRGPCAHEQYF
>TRBJ2-1|-|TRBV21-1|-
TGTGCCAGCAGCCTTCACCGGGACAGGGGCCCCAATGAGCAGTTCTTC
CASSLHRDRGPNEQFF
>TRBJ2-7|-|TRBV6-2/TRBV6-3|-
TGTGCCAGCAGTGCCGGGGAAAACGAGCAGTACTTC
CASSAGENEQYF
>TRBJ2-3|-|TRBV11-1|TRBD2
TGTGCCAGCGACGCTAGCGGGAGTGCAGATACGCAGTATTTT
CASDASGSADTQYF
>TRBJ1-2|-|TRBV24-1|TRBD1
TGTGCCACCAGTGATTTTGGGACAGCCTATGGCTACACCTTC
CATSDFGTAYGYTF
>TRBJ2-3|-|TRBV10-3|TRBD2
TGTGCCATCAGTGCCCGAGGACTAGCGGGCGGGAGGTTTTGGAGAAATACGCAGTATTTT
CAISARGLAGGRFWRNTQYF
>TRBJ2-7|-|TRBV5-5|-
TGTGCCAGTTCTCCCTCCTACGAGCAGTACTTC
CASSPSYEQYF
>TRBJ2-1|-|TRBV9|-
TGTGCCAGCAGCGTAGCTAGCCCGGATGAGCAGTTCTTC
CASSVASPDEQFF
>TRBJ2-1|once|TRBV12-3/TRBV12-4|-
TGTGCCAGCAGTCCTTCAGGGGACAATGAGCAGTTCTTC
CASSPSGDNEQFF
>TRBJ1-2|-|TRBV28|TRBD1
TGTGCCAGCAGTTTCTCGACAGGGGTCTATGGCTACACCTTC
CASSFSTGVYGYTF
>TRBJ1-1|-|TRBV7-2|-
TGTGCCAGCAGCTTGGTCGGGGGGATGAACACTGAAGCTTTCTTT
CASSLVGGMNTEAFF
>TRBJ2-1|-|TRBV5-1|TRBD1
TGCGCCAGCAGCCCCGCCGACAGGGGCAATGAGCAGTTCTTC
CASSPADRGNEQFF
>TRBJ2-3|-|TRBV24-1|TRBD1
TGTGCCACCAGTGATCTCCCGGGACAGGGAACAGATACGCAGTATTTT
CATSDLPGQGTDTQYF
>TRBJ2-5|-|TRBV29-1|TRBD1
TGCAGCGTTGTACCGGGGACAGGAACCCAGTACTTC
CSVVPGTGTQYF
>TRBJ2-1|-|TRBV6-5|TRBD1
TGTGCCAGCAGAAGGGACAGGGGCTACAATGAGCAGTTCTTC
CASRRDRGYNEQFF
>TRBJ2-1|once|TRBV27|TRBD2
TGTGCCAGCAGTCCTATTATCCAAGGTCACGGGGGCGGGACTAGCGGGAGAAATGAGCAGTTCTTC
CASSPIIQGHGGGTSGRNEQFF